The 29 T cell receptor beta chains given below trace back to one sample, sequenced in a study of T-cell reconstitution after alpha-beta-depleted transplantation in children. Unique molecular identifiers featured in how the TCRbeta library was prepared. TCRdb recomputed calls from the PCR reads with MiXCR, one row per CDR3 protein. The table lists 900,000 or so distinct CDR3 sequences, roughly 15% of them singletons, with approximately 5% in the top ten. Sequencing used PBMCs, mostly from graft donor cells, obtained 360 days after TCRalphabeta/CD19-depleted stem cell transplant. The receptors stem from a male patient aged 10 to 17 who had a stem cell transplant for acute lymphoblastic leukemia, so the T cells may come from the graft donor.

This clonotype was seen a few times. This chain links TRBV5-1 with TRBJ1-6; the match to TRBD1 covers 9 bases. Germline CDR1 and CDR2: SGHRS and YFSETQ. This CDR3 has 14 residues. V lost 4 bases to trimming and J lost 8 bases; unmatched junction nucleotides: 4. The CDR3 loop is CASSRDRVYSPLHF. The CDR3, as DNA: TGCGCCAGCAGCCGGGACAGGGTGTATTCACCCCTCCACTTT.

Only a few counts were recorded for this clonotype. V usage is TRBV4-1 and J usage is TRBJ2-7; the D is unclear. The length of the CDR3 is 12 residues. The V gene's germline CDR1 is MGHRA and CDR2 YSYEKL. Trimming removed 2 bases from V and 5 bases from J, with 7 bases in between. CDR3 sequence: CASSQRGDEQYF. The CDR3 nucleotides read TGCGCCAGCAGCCAACGAGGCGACGAGCAGTACTTC.

A note on this clonotype: The conserved closing phenylalanine or tryptophan is absent in this CDR3, likely reflecting a read error. The chain links TRBV30 to TRBJ2-1; possibly TRBD2 for D (6 bases). The germline gives CDR1 GTSNPN, CDR2 SVGIG (reference sequence). The CDR3 covers 14 residues. Trimming pared 0 bases from V and 8 bases from J, leaving 14 bases between. CDR3 protein: CAWSVSGALYEQFL. Here the CDR3 DNA reads TGTGCCTGGAGTGTCTCGGGAGCTCTCTATGAGCAGTTCTTG.

The chain recombines TRBV28 with TRBJ2-7, with TRBD1 matching 9 bases. This CDR3 has 15 residues. V was pared by 3 bases and J by 5 bases, with 8 bases of the junction left unmatched. The germline CDR1 and CDR2 sequences are MDHEN and SYDVKM. The CDR3 DNA sequence: TGTGCCAGCAGTTTCCCACAGGGGGCGATTCACGAGCAGTACTTC. It yields the protein CASSFPQGAIHEQYF.

J is TRBJ2-7 and V is TRBV6-1; 8 nucleotides line up with TRBD2. This CDR3 is 16 amino acids long. The trim removed 5 bases at V and 1 base at J, leaving 10 bases unmatched. Germline CDR1 and CDR2: MNHNS and SASEGT. CDR3 nucleotides: TGTGCCAGCAGTAGAGTGACTAGCGCGGCTTCCTACGAGCAGTACTTC. Residues: CASSRVTSAASYEQYF.

The table lists this clonotype with many counts. CDR3 coding DNA: TGTGCCAGCAGTCCTTCAGCGGGAGTATATACCGGGGAGCTGTTTTTT. As protein: CASSPSAGVYTGELFF. The chain joins TRBV12-3 or TRBV12-4 to TRBJ2-2; 8 bases map to TRBD2. The length of the CDR3 is 16 residues. With V trimmed by 5 bases and J by 5 bases, 10 bases remained unmatched.

Ten or more counts support this clonotype. This chain uses TRBV12-3 or TRBV12-4 with TRBJ2-7; D not resolved. The germline V and J ends were trimmed by 6 bases and 1 base, with 7 bases remaining between them. The CDR3 is made up of 12 amino acids. Written as DNA, the CDR3 is TGTGCCAGCAGCAGGCCTTCCTACGAGCAGTACTTC. Protein: CASSRPSYEQYF.

The chain carries TRBV5-1 and TRBJ2-3; D not certain. CDR1 and CDR2 from the germline V gene are SGHRS and YFSETQ. CDR3 size: 15 residues. V shed 3 bases and J shed 3 bases, with 14 bases lying between them. The DNA for the CDR3 is TGCGCCAGCAGCTGGGTTAATGTCGAGACAGATACGCAGTATTTT. Translation: CASSWVNVETDTQYF.

This clonotype came up a few times. The genes are TRBV20-1 and TRBJ2-7, with 8 bases lining up with TRBD1. The V gene's germline CDR1 is DFQATT and CDR2 SNEGSKA (reference sequence). J lost 2 bases, V lost 5 bases, and 8 bases had no gene match. The CDR3 spans 14 residues. CDR3 sequence reads: CSAFRGTGAYEQYF. The CDR3, as DNA: TGCAGTGCTTTCCGGGGGACAGGTGCCTACGAGCAGTACTTC.

This clonotype occurred a few times. The chain carries TRBV7-6 and TRBJ2-7; 14 bases are a match to TRBD2. Unmatched junction bases numbered 9, after V lost 5 bases and J lost 3 bases. The CDR3 sequence is 17 residues long. Germline CDR1 SGHVS, CDR2 FNYEAQ. The CDR3 loop reads CASSLRGLAGAHYEQYF. The CDR3 coding sequence is TGTGCCAGCAGCCTCCGGGGACTAGCGGGGGCCCACTACGAGCAGTACTTC.

This clonotype was counted between two and nine times. V is TRBV4-1 and J is TRBJ2-7; 8 bases are shared with TRBD1. With 4 bases clipped from V and 3 bases from J, the junction kept 8 bases outside the gene matches. The germline gives CDR1 MGHRA, CDR2 YSYEKL. CDR3 length: 15 residues. The CDR3 region is CASSRSGGGSYEQYF. CDR3 DNA: TGCGCCAGCAGCCGTTCAGGGGGCGGCAGCTACGAGCAGTACTTC.

This clonotype was seen many times. This rearrangement joins TRBV12-3 or TRBV12-4 to TRBJ1-4; D gene ambiguous. The V and J ends lost 5 bases and 8 bases respectively, with 21 bases between them. The CDR3 runs to 16 residues. The CDR3 here is CASSRAREPGEEKLFF. The CDR3 nucleotides read TGTGCCAGCAGTCGCGCCCGGGAACCCGGGGAAGAAAAACTGTTTTTT.

The chain employs TRBV5-1 and TRBJ2-1, with TRBD1 as a possible D gene (5 bases). With 5 bases removed from V and 5 bases from J, the gap between germline ends came to 17 bases. There are 15 residues in the CDR3. The germline V gene has CDR1 SGHRS and CDR2 YFSETQ. In DNA form, the CDR3 reads TGCGCCAGCAGTTTCCCGAGGACACTCAACAATGAGCAGTTCTTC. Its protein is CASSFPRTLNNEQFF.

This clonotype was detected a few times. The chain recombines TRBV5-1 with TRBJ1-1, with D unclear. The CDR3 covers 15 residues. Germline CDR1 SGHRS, CDR2 YFSETQ. Trimming stripped 0 bases from V and 4 bases from J, with 13 bases between. For the CDR3, the DNA is TGCGCCAGCAGCTTGGTCGTTGGTGCGTTCACTGAAGCTTTCTTT. It translates to CASSLVVGAFTEAFF.

The gene calls are TRBV3-1 and TRBJ2-5; D uncertain. Germline assignment: CDR1 LGHDT and CDR2 YNNKEL (reference sequence). The CDR3 consists of 15 residues. Trimming took 4 bases from V and 0 from J, leaving 12 bases between them. As DNA, the CDR3 is TGTGCCAGCAGCCCTCTGACCGGGTACCAAGAGACCCAGTACTTC. Amino acids: CASSPLTGYQETQYF.

There are many counts of this clonotype. The chain uses TRBV27 and TRBJ2-2; 9 nucleotides align to TRBD1. This CDR3 spans 16 amino acids. With V trimmed by 1 base and J by 5 bases, 5 bases remained unmatched. Germline CDR1 is MNHEY and CDR2 is SMNVEV (reference sequence). In DNA form, the CDR3 reads TGTGCCAGCAGTTTATTAGGGACAGGGCTAACCGGGGAGCTGTTTTTT. As protein: CASSLLGTGLTGELFF.

The chain uses TRBV3-1 and TRBJ2-5; D is unresolved. The CDR3 covers 14 residues. CDR1 is LGHDT, CDR2 YNNKEL, per germline (reference sequence). Trimming left V 1 base short and J 5 bases short, with 11 bases between. The CDR3 loop is CASSQASRWETQYF. For the CDR3, the DNA is TGTGCCAGCAGCCAAGCGAGCCGGTGGGAGACCCAGTACTTC.

The chain joins TRBV5-1 to TRBJ1-4; weak D call: TRBD1 (6 bases). The CDR3 spans 16 residues. V lost 0 bases and J lost 7, with 16 bases in between. Looked up from germline, CDR1 is SGHRS and CDR2 is YFSETQ. The CDR3 loop is CASSLVPGGQREKLFF. The CDR3 nucleotides read TGCGCCAGCAGCTTGGTCCCTGGAGGACAGCGTGAAAAACTGTTTTTT.

V gene TRBV18 combines with J gene TRBJ2-1; 11 nucleotides match TRBD1. Germline V gene data show CDR1 as KGHSH and CDR2 as LQKENI. J lost 9 bases, V lost 1 base, and 8 bases had no gene match. The CDR3 has 16 residues. DNA for the CDR3: TGTGCCAGCTCACCACAACGGGACAGGGGGATTGGTGAGCAGTTCTTC. It yields the protein CASSPQRDRGIGEQFF.

V gene TRBV4-2 combines with J gene TRBJ2-2; possible D gene TRBD1, 5 bases. V was shortened by 1 base and J by 6 bases, with 15 bases between the two germline ends. Germline V lookup: CDR1 LGHNA, CDR2 YNFKEQ. The CDR3 is made up of 16 amino acids. CDR3: CASSQVSLRAPGELFF. Written as DNA, the CDR3 is TGTGCCAGCAGCCAAGTCTCTCTCAGGGCACCCGGGGAGCTGTTTTTT.

This clonotype was picked up a small number of times. This chain joins TRBV7-9 and TRBJ1-2; D uncertain. The CDR3 runs 13 residues. The V end was cut by 5 bases, the J end by 3 bases, with 10 bases between. The V gene's germline CDR1 is SEHNR and CDR2 FQNEAQ (reference sequence). CDR3 loop: CASSLSAYYGYTF. In nucleotides, the CDR3 is TGTGCCAGCAGCCTCAGTGCTTACTATGGCTACACCTTC. Together with reference TRBV7-9 and TRBJ1-2, the CDR3 gives the full variable domain: DTGVSQNPRHKITKRGQNVTFRCDPISEHNRLYWYRQTLGQGPEFLTYFQNEAQLEKSRLLSDRFSAERPKGSFSTLEIQRTEQGDSAMYLCASSLSAYYGYTFGSGTRLTVV.

This clonotype was observed a few times. This rearrangement joins TRBV5-1 to TRBJ1-1; D gene unclear. V was trimmed by 0 bases and J by 6 bases, leaving 9 bases between them. Germline V gene data show CDR1 as SGHRS and CDR2 as YFSETQ. The CDR3 loop spans 13 amino acids. CDR3 DNA sequence: TGCGCCAGCAGCTTGGAGGGCGCGGCTGAAGCTTTCTTT. Amino acid sequence: CASSLEGAAEAFF.

V and J are TRBV11-2 and TRBJ2-1; D gene uncertain. The V end lost 3 bases, the J end lost 0 bases, and 9 bases lay between the germline ends. CDR1 SGHAT and CDR2 FQNNGV come from the germline V gene. The CDR3 length is 15 residues. CDR3 nucleotide sequence: TGTGCCAGCAGCTTCGAGGCTAGCTCCTACAATGAGCAGTTCTTC. Its translation is CASSFEASSYNEQFF.

The genes are TRBV7-2 and TRBJ2-3; TRBD2 agrees at 9 bases. The CDR3 extends over 15 amino acids. V shed 5 bases and J 4 bases; nucleotides not matched to a gene: 7. The germline V gene has CDR1 SGHTA and CDR2 FQGNSA. CDR3 amino acids: CASSPGLAISDTQYF. CDR3 bases: TGTGCCAGCAGCCCAGGACTAGCGATATCAGATACGCAGTATTTT.

This clonotype was counted ten times or more. The rearrangement uses TRBV29-1 and TRBJ1-1; 10 bases map to TRBD1. The CDR3 loop spans 15 amino acids. CDR1 and CDR2 from the germline V gene are SQVTM and ANQGSEA. J was trimmed by 0 bases and V by 6 bases; bases with no gene match: 7. The CDR3 nucleotides read TGCAGCGTCCGGGACAGGGGATGGATGAACACTGAAGCTTTCTTT. It encodes CSVRDRGWMNTEAFF.

This clonotype has a count of ten or more. V usage is TRBV9 and J usage is TRBJ2-1, with D possibly TRBD1 on 5 matching bases. Trimming pared 4 bases from V and 0 bases from J, leaving 11 bases between. CDR1 and CDR2 from the germline V gene are SGDLS and YYNGEE. The CDR3 totals 15 residues. CDR3 DNA sequence: TGTGCCAGCAGCCAATACAGGAGCTCCTACAATGAGCAGTTCTTC. Translated, it gives CASSQYRSSYNEQFF. Combining the CDR3 with reference TRBV9 and TRBJ2-1 gives the whole variable domain DSGVTQTPKHLITATGQRVTLRCSPRSGDLSVYWYQQSLDQGLQFLIQYYNGEERAKGNILERFSAQQFPDLHSELNLSSLELGDSALYFCASSQYRSSYNEQFFGPGTRLTVL.

There are a few counts of this clonotype. The rearrangement joins TRBV20-1 to TRBJ2-7, with 15 nucleotides matching TRBD2. The V segment lost 5 bases and the J segment 2 bases; nucleotides outside the gene matches: 4. The CDR3 totals 15 residues. CDR1 and CDR2 (germline): DFQATT, SNEGSKA (reference sequence). In nucleotides, the CDR3 is TGCAGTGCTCCTCGGACTAGCGGGAGGGCCTACGAGCAGTACTTC. Amino acid sequence: CSAPRTSGRAYEQYF.

This clonotype showed up many times. The chain joins TRBV9 to TRBJ2-6; no firm D call. Looked up from germline, CDR1 is SGDLS and CDR2 is YYNGEE. The CDR3 extends over 13 amino acids. Trimming cost V 5 bases and J 0 bases, with 3 bases left between them. CDR3 DNA sequence: TGTGCCAGCAGTGTCTCTGGGGCCAACGTCCTGACTTTC. Translating gives CASSVSGANVLTF.

This clonotype was seen a few times. The chain carries TRBV15 and TRBJ2-5; 10 nucleotides line up with TRBD1. The CDR3 consists of 16 residues. V lost 2 bases to trimming and J lost 3 bases; unmatched junction nucleotides: 6. CDR1 is LNHNV and CDR2 is YYDKDF in the germline V gene (reference sequence). The CDR3 is CATSRTPGQGKETQYF. The DNA of the CDR3 is TGTGCCACCAGCAGAACGCCGGGACAGGGGAAAGAGACCCAGTACTTC.